Included here is one TCR beta chain sequence, with context. The record originates from a study of blood T cell repertoires in COVID-19. Study in general: Both acute and convalescent COVID-19 samples were obtained from the United States, Italy and Spain. PBMCs, B-cell-depleted T cells, or T cells were the source of the cDNA or gDNA that made up the material.

With 6 bases clipped from V and 10 bases from J, the junction kept 4 bases outside the gene matches. This CDR3 has 14 amino acids. Looked up from germline, CDR1 is LGHDT and CDR2 is YNNKEL (reference sequence). Generated by immunoSEQ multiplex PCR, the TCRdb table keeps only in-frame clones and is missing some. The table records almost 90,000 clones, roughly 88% of them present only once. This chain links TRBV3-1 (or the pseudogene TRBV3-2) with TRBJ1-6, with 12 bases lining up with TRBD1. The receptor was derived from a man older than 75 with acute or convalescent COVID-19. The sample was peripheral blood. The CDR3 is CASRGQGAKSPLHF. CDR3 in DNA: TGTGCCAGCAGGGGACAGGGGGCGAAATCACCCCTCCACTTT.